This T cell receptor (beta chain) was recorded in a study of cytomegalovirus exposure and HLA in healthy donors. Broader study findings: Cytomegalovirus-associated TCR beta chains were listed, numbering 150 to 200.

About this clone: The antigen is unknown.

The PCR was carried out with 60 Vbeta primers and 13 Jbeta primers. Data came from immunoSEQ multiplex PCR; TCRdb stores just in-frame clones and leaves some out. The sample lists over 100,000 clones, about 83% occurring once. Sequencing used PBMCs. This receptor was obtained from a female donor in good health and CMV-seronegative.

This chain's CDR3 is CASTNGGGSNEQFF. As DNA, the CDR3 is TGTGCCAGCACCAACGGCGGGGGGTCCAATGAGCAGTTCTTC. V is TRBV6-5 and J is TRBJ2-1; 8 positions agree with TRBD2. This CDR3 is 14 amino acids long. From germline, CDR1 is MNHEY and CDR2 SVGAGI. J lost 6 bases, V lost 7 bases, and 8 bases had no gene match.